These 21 T cell receptor beta chains share one sample of origin, sequenced in a study of control samples from healthy donors and cancer patients. This table comes from immunoSEQ multiplex PCR, and its TCRdb copy is limited to in-frame clones, with some not included. The profile shows some 95,000 clones, 88% of them singletons. The material sequenced was blood. Receptor source: a man aged 30-40 years in good health.

This chain uses TRBV7-9 with TRBJ2-1; 9 bases match TRBD2. The CDR3 covers 15 residues. J was trimmed by 5 bases and V by 3 bases; bases with no gene match: 5. Germline V gene data show CDR1 as SEHNR and CDR2 as FQNEAQ (reference sequence). CDR3 sequence reads: CASSFIAGVDNEQFF. DNA of the CDR3: TGTGCCAGCAGCTTTATAGCGGGAGTAGACAATGAGCAGTTCTTC.

This chain connects TRBV7-9 to TRBJ1-4; D unresolved. Germline loops: CDR1 SEHNR, CDR2 FQNEAQ (reference sequence). V was shortened by 3 bases and J by 5 bases, with 10 bases between the two germline ends. The CDR3 extends over 14 amino acids. The CDR3 loop reads CASSFSDGNEKLFF. In DNA, the CDR3 is TGTGCCAGCAGCTTCTCGGACGGAAATGAAAAACTGTTTTTT.

This clone was recorded a few times. CDR3 nucleotide sequence: TGCAGCGTCCTAAAGATGCACGGGGGTGAAGCTTTCTTT. It codes for CSVLKMHGGEAFF. The gene calls are TRBV29-1 and TRBJ1-1; possibly TRBD1 for D (5 bases). The CDR3 contains 13 residues. V dropped 6 bases and J dropped 7 bases, with 18 bases sitting between them. Germline V CDR1 and CDR2: SQVTM, ANQGSEA.

The chain uses TRBV19 and TRBJ1-1, with 7 bases aligning to TRBD1. V dropped 10 bases and J dropped 0; count of bases not matched to a gene: 11. This CDR3 region has 15 residues. In germline, CDR1 is LNHDA, CDR2 SQIVND (reference sequence). The CDR3: CATRIRTGLNTEAFF. DNA for the CDR3: TGTGCCACTAGAATCCGGACAGGCTTGAACACTGAAGCTTTCTTT.

The chain combines TRBV2 with TRBJ2-7, with D possibly being TRBD1 (6 bases). Germline V gives CDR1 SNHLY, CDR2 FYNNEI. There are 14 residues in the CDR3. V was pared by 7 bases and J by 6 bases, with 19 bases between. The CDR3 loop reads CASTQSGQKVEQYF. In DNA, the CDR3 is TGTGCCAGCACTCAGAGTGGACAGAAGGTCGAGCAGTACTTC.

The chain links TRBV7-9 to TRBJ1-3, with TRBD1 matching 7 bases. Germline-derived CDR1 and CDR2 are SEHNR and FQNEAQ (reference sequence). This CDR3 has 14 residues. V shed 5 bases, J shed 0 bases, and the junction held 1 base outside the gene matches. CDR3 sequence reads: CASSRDSSGNTIYF. The CDR3 region has the DNA TGTGCCAGCAGCCGGGACAGCTCTGGAAACACCATATATTTT.

This clone was counted a few times. The rearrangement links TRBV27 to TRBJ2-7; possibly TRBD2 for D (5 bases). Trimming took 6 bases from V and 5 from J, leaving 20 bases between them. The CDR3 is made up of 15 amino acids. CDR1 and CDR2 (germline): MNHEY, SMNVEV (reference sequence). CDR3 bases: TGTGCCAGCAGGAGCCTCGAGGGCTACCGCGACGAGCAGTACTTC. Translating it yields CASRSLEGYRDEQYF.

V and J are TRBV4-1 and TRBJ2-7, with D possibly TRBD1 on 5 matching bases. The CDR3 extends over 14 amino acids. In germline, CDR1 is MGHRA, CDR2 YSYEKL. V was clipped by 2 bases and J by 3 bases, with 11 bases between them. In DNA form, the CDR3 reads TGCGCCAGCAGCCAATCGGCAGGGAACTACGAGCAGTACTTC. Encoded protein: CASSQSAGNYEQYF.

This chain links TRBV12-1 with TRBJ1-1. TRBV12-1 is classified as a pseudogene. The CDR3 is made up of 15 amino acids. The CDR3 nucleotides read TGTGCCAGCAGCTTTGGGTCCGCTCCGGCCGCTGAAGCTTTCTTT. It encodes CASSFGSAPAAEAFF.

The chain employs TRBV27 and TRBJ2-6, with D unclear. In germline, CDR1 is MNHEY, CDR2 SMNVEV (reference sequence). CDR3 length: 21 residues. The V gene lost 5 bases and the J gene lost 2 bases, with 28 bases spanning the gap. The CDR3 DNA is TGTGCCAGCAGTGGCCCAAGTAGGGTGTCAGTGTTTTCACCTGGGGCCAACGTCCTGACTTTC. Protein sequence: CASSGPSRVSVFSPGANVLTF. The whole variable domain, filled in from reference TRBV27 and TRBJ2-6, reads EAQVTQNPRYLITVTGKKLTVTCSQNMNHEYMSWYRQDPGLGLRQIYYSMNVEVTDKGDVPEGYKVSRKEKRNFPLILESPSPNQTSLYFCASSGPSRVSVFSPGANVLTFGAGSRLTVL.

This chain links TRBV6-5 with TRBJ2-1; D could derive from TRBD1 or TRBD2 (6 bases each). Trimming took off 0 bases at V and 1 base at J, with 7 bases between the two ends. This CDR3 spans 15 amino acids. The germline gives CDR1 MNHEY, CDR2 SVGAGI. For the CDR3, the DNA is TGTGCCAGCAGTTACTCAGGGGGGTCCTACAATGAGCAGTTCTTC. Its translation is CASSYSGGSYNEQFF.

This clone showed up many times. The chain recombines TRBV30 with TRBJ2-5; D ambiguous. Germline CDR1 is GTSNPN and CDR2 is SVGIG (reference sequence). V was clipped by 3 bases and J by 5 bases, with 10 bases between them. This CDR3 comprises 12 residues. The CDR3 here is CAWRLPPETQYF. In DNA form, the CDR3 reads TGTGCCTGGAGGCTTCCTCCGGAGACCCAGTACTTC.

The chain has TRBV7-2 and TRBJ2-1; 12 bases align to TRBD2. This CDR3 region has 17 residues. Unmatched junction bases numbered 10, after V lost 1 base and J lost 9 bases. Germline V lookup: CDR1 SGHTA, CDR2 FQGNSA. The CDR3 nucleotides are TGTGCCAGCAGCTTAGTCGTGACTAGCGGGAGACGGGGTGAGCAGTTCTTC. Translating gives CASSLVVTSGRRGEQFF. Supplemented by reference TRBV7-2 and TRBJ2-1, the full variable domain reads GAGVSQSPSNKVTEKGKDVELRCDPISGHTALYWYRQSLGQGLEFLIYFQGNSAPDKSGLPSDRFSAERTGGSVSTLTIQRTQQEDSAVYLCASSLVVTSGRRGEQFFGPGTRLTVL.

This clone was picked up one time. The CDR3 DNA reads TGTGCCAGCTCATCGGGACAGTCCTACGAGCAGTACTTC. Protein: CASSSGQSYEQYF. The chain employs TRBV18 and TRBJ2-7; 7 bases are shared with TRBD1. Germline V gene sequence: CDR1 KGHSH, CDR2 LQKENI. The CDR3 is made up of 13 amino acids. Trimming removed 5 bases from V and 1 base from J; junction bases left unmatched: 2.

The J gene is TRBJ2-3, the V gene TRBV6-1; 7 positions agree with TRBD2. The J segment lost 7 bases and the V segment lost 2 bases, leaving 18 bases of the junction unmatched. Germline CDR1 reads MNHNS; CDR2 reads SASEGT. CDR3 size: 18 residues. The CDR3 nucleotides are TGTGCCAGCAGTGAAATGCCCACTAGCGATTCAATTCGAAATACGCAGTATTTT. It codes for CASSEMPTSDSIRNTQYF.

V and J are TRBV5-6 and TRBJ2-3; D remains ambiguous. CDR1 is SGHDT and CDR2 is YYEEEE in the germline V gene. V was pared by 4 bases and J by 1 base, with 7 bases between. The CDR3 runs 13 residues. CDR3 bases: TGTGCCAGCAGCCCTTTTGGCACAGATACGCAGTATTTT. Translated, it gives CASSPFGTDTQYF.

The chain has TRBV20-1 and TRBJ1-1, with D possibly being TRBD1 (5 bases). V shed 3 bases and J shed 5 bases, with 13 bases lying between them. Germline CDR1 is DFQATT and CDR2 is SNEGSKA (reference sequence). The CDR3 contains 13 residues. The CDR3 loop reads CSASLGEGTEAFF. The CDR3, as DNA: TGCAGTGCTAGTTTGGGGGAAGGAACTGAAGCTTTCTTT.

This clone was recorded only once. The DNA of the CDR3 is TGTGCCAGCTCACCGGGACAGGGCAATGAAAAACTGTTTTTT. Its translation: CASSPGQGNEKLFF. V usage is TRBV18 and J usage is TRBJ1-4; 9 nucleotides match TRBD1. Germline lookup yields CDR1 KGHSH and CDR2 LQKENI. The CDR3 contains 14 residues. The trim removed 3 bases at V and 5 bases at J, leaving 1 base unmatched.

The V gene is TRBV3-1 (or the pseudogene TRBV3-2), the J gene TRBJ2-7, with 10 bases aligning to TRBD1. J lost 7 bases, V lost 4 bases, and 7 bases had no gene match. The CDR3 runs to 14 residues. Germline V gene sequence: CDR1 LGHDT, CDR2 YNNKEL (reference sequence). CDR3 nucleotide sequence: TGTGCCAGCAGCCCCCGGGACAGGGGAGGGGAGCAGTACTTC. Translating it yields CASSPRDRGGEQYF.

This clone turned up a few times. The chain combines TRBV28 with TRBJ2-5; D uncertain. Germline CDR1 reads MDHEN; CDR2 reads SYDVKM. V lost 8 bases and J 10 bases, leaving 17 bases between the germline ends. The CDR3 has 12 amino acids. The CDR3 region is CASGPPRTDQYF. The CDR3 region has the DNA TGTGCCAGCGGGCCCCCGCGGACGGACCAGTACTTC.

The gene calls are TRBV27 and TRBJ2-1, with 7 nucleotides matching TRBD1. CDR1 MNHEY and CDR2 SMNVEV come from the germline V gene (reference sequence). The CDR3 sequence is 14 residues long. Germline trimming cut 8 bases from V and 9 bases from J; bases unmatched to any gene: 13. The DNA of the CDR3 is TGTGCCAGCGGGTACGGGACAGACACGGGTGAGCAGTTCTTC. Residues: CASGYGTDTGEQFF.